These 5 T cell receptor beta chains originate from one sample sequenced in a study of T cell responses to AZD1222 COVID-19 vaccine. Measured with immunoSEQ multiplex PCR; TCRdb has only the in-frame clones, and not every one. The table records about 140,000 clones, approximately 86% of them present only once. This sample comprised peripheral blood, obtained 28 days after the second AZD1222 dose. These receptor sequences come from an adult who received the AZD1222 COVID-19 vaccine.

This clone was seen only a few times. V and J are TRBV6-4 and TRBJ1-2, with D perhaps TRBD1 (6 bases). CDR3 length: 14 amino acids. Germline assignment: CDR1 MRHNA and CDR2 SNTAGT. Trimming shortened V by 4 bases and J by 6 bases, and 15 bases separated the two germline ends. The CDR3: CASSGSGGRDGYTF. The CDR3 DNA reads as TGTGCCAGCAGTGGGAGCGGGGGGCGAGATGGCTACACCTTC.

The V call is TRBV5-4, the J call TRBJ1-1; TRBD1 aligns across 7 bases. CDR3 length equals 15 residues. Trimming took 4 bases from V and 5 from J; bases not matched to a gene: 11. Germline V gives CDR1 SGHNT, CDR2 YYREEE (reference sequence). CDR3 in amino acids: CASSPLTGMWTEAFF. CDR3 DNA: TGTGCCAGCAGCCCCCTGACAGGGATGTGGACTGAAGCTTTCTTT.

About this clone: Other DNA sequences in the sample encode the same CDR3. CDR3 sequence (DNA): TGCGCCAGCAGCCCCGATCGGGCCCACGAGCAGTACTTC. It encodes CASSPDRAHEQYF. V and J are TRBV5-1 and TRBJ2-7, with no clear D. Trimming removed 4 bases at V and 5 bases at J, with 13 bases between. The CDR3 is made up of 13 amino acids. From germline, CDR1 is SGHRS and CDR2 YFSETQ.

This CDR3 reads CASSRSTGGLYEQYF. CDR3 nucleotides: TGTGCCAGTAGTAGGTCGACAGGGGGGCTCTACGAGCAGTACTTC. V and J are TRBV19 and TRBJ2-7, with 9 bases fitting TRBD1. Germline V gene lookup returns CDR1 LNHDA and CDR2 SQIVND (reference sequence). The length of the CDR3 is 15 residues. The V segment lost 4 bases and the J segment 3 bases; nucleotides outside the gene matches: 7.

The gene calls are TRBV29-1 and TRBJ2-2, with TRBD2 matching 9 bases. CDR3 length: 16 residues. Looked up from germline, CDR1 is SQVTM and CDR2 is ANQGSEA. J lost 3 bases, V lost 2 bases, and 7 bases had no gene match. The CDR3 region is CSVESRGGAYTGELFF. CDR3 in DNA: TGCAGCGTTGAATCCCGCGGGGGGGCCTACACCGGGGAGCTGTTTTTT.